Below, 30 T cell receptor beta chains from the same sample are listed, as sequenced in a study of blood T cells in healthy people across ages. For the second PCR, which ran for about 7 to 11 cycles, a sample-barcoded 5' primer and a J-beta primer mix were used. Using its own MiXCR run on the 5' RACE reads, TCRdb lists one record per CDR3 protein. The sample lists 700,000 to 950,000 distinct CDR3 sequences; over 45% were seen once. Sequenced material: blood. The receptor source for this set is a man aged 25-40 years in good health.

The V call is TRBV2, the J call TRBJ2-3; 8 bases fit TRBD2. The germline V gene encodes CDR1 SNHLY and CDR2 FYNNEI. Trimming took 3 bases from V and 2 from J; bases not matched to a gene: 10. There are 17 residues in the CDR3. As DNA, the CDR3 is TGTGCCAGCAGTGATAGCGGGGAGCCCAAGGACACAGATACGCAGTATTTT. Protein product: CASSDSGEPKDTDTQYF.

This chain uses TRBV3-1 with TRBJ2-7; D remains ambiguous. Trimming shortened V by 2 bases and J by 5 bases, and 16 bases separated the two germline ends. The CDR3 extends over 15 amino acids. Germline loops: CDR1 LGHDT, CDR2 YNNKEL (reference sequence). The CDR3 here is CASSQSAEHPDEQYF. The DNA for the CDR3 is TGTGCCAGCAGCCAATCGGCAGAGCACCCTGACGAGCAGTACTTC.

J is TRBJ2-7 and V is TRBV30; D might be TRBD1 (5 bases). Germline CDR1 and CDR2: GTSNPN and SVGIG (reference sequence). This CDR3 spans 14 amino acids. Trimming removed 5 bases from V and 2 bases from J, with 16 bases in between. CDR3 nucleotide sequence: TGTGCCTGGGAACGGACACCAGTAACCTACGAGCAGTACTTC. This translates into CAWERTPVTYEQYF.

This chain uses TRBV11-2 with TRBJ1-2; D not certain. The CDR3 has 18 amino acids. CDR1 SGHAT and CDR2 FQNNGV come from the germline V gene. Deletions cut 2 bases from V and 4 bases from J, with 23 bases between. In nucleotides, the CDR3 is TGTGCCAGCAGCTTACTGGTTAGTGGTTCTGGCTCAGCCTATGGCTACACCTTC. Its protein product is CASSLLVSGSGSAYGYTF.

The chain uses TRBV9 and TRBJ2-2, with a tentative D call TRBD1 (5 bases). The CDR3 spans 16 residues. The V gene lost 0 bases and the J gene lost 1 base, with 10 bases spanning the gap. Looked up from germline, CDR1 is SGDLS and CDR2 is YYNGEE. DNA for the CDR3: TGTGCCAGCAGCGTAGTATCAGGGTTGAACACCGGGGAGCTGTTTTTT. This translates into CASSVVSGLNTGELFF.

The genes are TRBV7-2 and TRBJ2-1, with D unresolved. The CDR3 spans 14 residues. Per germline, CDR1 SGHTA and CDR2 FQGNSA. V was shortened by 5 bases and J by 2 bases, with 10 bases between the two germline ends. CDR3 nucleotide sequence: TGTGCCAGCAGCCCTTACTACACCTACAATGAGCAGTTCTTC. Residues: CASSPYYTYNEQFF.

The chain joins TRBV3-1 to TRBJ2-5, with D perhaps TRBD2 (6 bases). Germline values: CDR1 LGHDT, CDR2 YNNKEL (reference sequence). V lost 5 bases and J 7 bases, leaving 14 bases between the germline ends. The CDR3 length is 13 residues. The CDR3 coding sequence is TGTGCCAGCAGCAGGACTACCGAAGGGACCCAGTACTTC. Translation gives CASSRTTEGTQYF.

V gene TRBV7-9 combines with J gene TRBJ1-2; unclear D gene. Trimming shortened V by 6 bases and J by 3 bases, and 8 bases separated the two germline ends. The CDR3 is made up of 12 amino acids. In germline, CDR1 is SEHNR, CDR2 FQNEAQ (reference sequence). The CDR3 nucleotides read TGTGCCAGCAGTCGACACGACTATGGCTACACCTTC. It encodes CASSRHDYGYTF.

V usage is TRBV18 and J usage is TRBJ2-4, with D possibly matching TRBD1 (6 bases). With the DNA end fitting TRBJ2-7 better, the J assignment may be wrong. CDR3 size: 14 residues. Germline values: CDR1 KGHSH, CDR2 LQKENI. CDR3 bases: TGTGCCAGCTCAGTGGACAGCTTAAGGTCCGAGCAGTACTTC. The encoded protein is CASSVDSLRSEQYF.

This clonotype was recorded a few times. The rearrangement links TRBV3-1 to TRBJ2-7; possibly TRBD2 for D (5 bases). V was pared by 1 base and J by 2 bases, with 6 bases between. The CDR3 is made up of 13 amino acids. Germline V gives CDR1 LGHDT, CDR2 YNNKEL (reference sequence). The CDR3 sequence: CASSQVRAYEQYF. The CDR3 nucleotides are TGTGCCAGCAGCCAAGTGAGGGCCTACGAGCAGTACTTC.

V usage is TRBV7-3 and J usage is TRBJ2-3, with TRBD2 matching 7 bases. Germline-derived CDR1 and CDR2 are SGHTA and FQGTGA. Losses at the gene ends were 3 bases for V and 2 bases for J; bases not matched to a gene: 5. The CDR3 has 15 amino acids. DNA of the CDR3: TGTGCCAGCAGCTTTAGCGGGCTCGACACAGATACGCAGTATTTT. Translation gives CASSFSGLDTDTQYF.

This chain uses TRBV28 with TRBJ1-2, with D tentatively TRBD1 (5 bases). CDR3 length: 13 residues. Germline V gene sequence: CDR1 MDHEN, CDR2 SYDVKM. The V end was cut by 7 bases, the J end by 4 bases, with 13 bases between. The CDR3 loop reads CASTWGRIYGYTF. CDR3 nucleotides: TGTGCCAGCACCTGGGGCCGGATCTATGGCTACACCTTC.

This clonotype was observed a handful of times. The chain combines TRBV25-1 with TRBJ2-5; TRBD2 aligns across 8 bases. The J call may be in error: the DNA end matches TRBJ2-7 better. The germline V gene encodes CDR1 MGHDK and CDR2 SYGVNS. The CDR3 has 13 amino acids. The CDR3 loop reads CASKSGRAPEQYF. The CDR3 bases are TGTGCCAGCAAATCCGGGAGGGCCCCCGAGCAGTACTTC.

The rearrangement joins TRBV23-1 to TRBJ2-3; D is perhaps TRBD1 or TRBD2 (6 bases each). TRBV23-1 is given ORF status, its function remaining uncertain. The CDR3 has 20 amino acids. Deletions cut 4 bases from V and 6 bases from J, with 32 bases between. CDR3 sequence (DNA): TGCGCCAGCAGTCCTCCACAGAACCGGGACACTTACTTTGGGACTGATACGCAGTATTTT. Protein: CASSPPQNRDTYFGTDTQYF.

CDR3 amino acids: CASSDSGAETQYF. The DNA of the CDR3 is TGTGCCAGCTCCGATAGCGGGGCAGAGACCCAGTACTTC. The rearrangement links TRBV27 to TRBJ2-5, with 8 positions matching TRBD2. V trimming: 8 bases; J trimming: 4 bases; junction bases outside the gene matches: 6. CDR3 length equals 13 residues. Germline-derived CDR1 and CDR2 are MNHEY and SMNVEV (reference sequence).

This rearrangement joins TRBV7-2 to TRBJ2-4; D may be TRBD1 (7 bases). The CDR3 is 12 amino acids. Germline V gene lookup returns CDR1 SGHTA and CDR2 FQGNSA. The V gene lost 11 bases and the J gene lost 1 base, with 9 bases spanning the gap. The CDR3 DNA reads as TGTGCCGCGGGACAGGCCAAAAACATTCAGTACTTC. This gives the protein CAAGQAKNIQYF.

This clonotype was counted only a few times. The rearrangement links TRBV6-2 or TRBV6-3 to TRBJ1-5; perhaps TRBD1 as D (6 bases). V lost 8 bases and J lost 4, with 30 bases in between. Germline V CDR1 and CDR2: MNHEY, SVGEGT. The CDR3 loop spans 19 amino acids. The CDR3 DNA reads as TGTGCCAGCGGAAAACCGGGGACAAATTTAGCCTATAAGAATCAGCCCCAGCATTTT. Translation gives CASGKPGTNLAYKNQPQHF.

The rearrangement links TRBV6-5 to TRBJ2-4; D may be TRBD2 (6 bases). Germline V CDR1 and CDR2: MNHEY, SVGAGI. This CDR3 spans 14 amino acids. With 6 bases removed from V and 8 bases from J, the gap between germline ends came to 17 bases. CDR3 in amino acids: CASRLTRDQDIQYF. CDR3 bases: TGTGCCAGCAGACTGACTAGAGATCAGGACATTCAGTACTTC.

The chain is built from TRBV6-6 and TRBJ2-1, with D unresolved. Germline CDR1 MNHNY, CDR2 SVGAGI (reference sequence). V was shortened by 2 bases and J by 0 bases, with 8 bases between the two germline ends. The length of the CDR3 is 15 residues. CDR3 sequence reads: CASSYEASSYNEQFF. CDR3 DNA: TGTGCCAGCAGTTACGAGGCCAGCTCCTACAATGAGCAGTTCTTC.

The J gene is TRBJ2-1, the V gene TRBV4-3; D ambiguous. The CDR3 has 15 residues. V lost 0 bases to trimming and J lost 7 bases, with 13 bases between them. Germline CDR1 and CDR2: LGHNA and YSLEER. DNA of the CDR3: TGCGCCAGCAGCCAAGATCGATCCATGCGAAATGAGCAGTTCTTC. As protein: CASSQDRSMRNEQFF.

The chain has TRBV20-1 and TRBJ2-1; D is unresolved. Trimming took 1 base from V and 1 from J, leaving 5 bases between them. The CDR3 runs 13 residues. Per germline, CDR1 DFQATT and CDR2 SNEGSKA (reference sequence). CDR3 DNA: TGCAGTGCTAGAGTGATGTCCTACAATGAGCAGTTCTTC. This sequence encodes CSARVMSYNEQFF.

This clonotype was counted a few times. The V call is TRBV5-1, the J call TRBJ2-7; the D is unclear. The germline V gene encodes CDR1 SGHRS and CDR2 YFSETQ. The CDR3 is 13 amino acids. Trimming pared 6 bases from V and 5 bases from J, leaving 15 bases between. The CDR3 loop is CASNADGFNEQYF. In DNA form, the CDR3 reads TGCGCCAGCAATGCGGACGGTTTCAACGAGCAGTACTTC.

CDR3 protein: CSARDRLAGGLNEQFF. The CDR3 DNA reads TGCAGTGCTAGAGATCGTCTAGCGGGAGGGTTGAATGAGCAGTTCTTC. The J gene is TRBJ2-1, the V gene TRBV20-1, with 12 bases matching TRBD2. The germline gives CDR1 DFQATT, CDR2 SNEGSKA (reference sequence). Germline trimming cut 0 bases from V and 7 bases from J; bases unmatched to any gene: 7. CDR3 length: 16 amino acids.

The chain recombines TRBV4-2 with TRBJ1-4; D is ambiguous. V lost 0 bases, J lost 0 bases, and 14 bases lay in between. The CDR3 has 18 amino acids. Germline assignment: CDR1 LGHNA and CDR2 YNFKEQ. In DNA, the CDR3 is TGTGCCAGCAGCCAAGATTTGAACGCACCTGCAACTAATGAAAAACTGTTTTTT. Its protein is CASSQDLNAPATNEKLFF.

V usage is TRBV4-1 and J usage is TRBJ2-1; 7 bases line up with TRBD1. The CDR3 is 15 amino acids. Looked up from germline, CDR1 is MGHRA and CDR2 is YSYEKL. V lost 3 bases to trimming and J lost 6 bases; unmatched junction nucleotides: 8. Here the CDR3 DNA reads TGCGCCAGCAGCCAGATAGGGACAGATGGCAATGAGCAGTTCTTC. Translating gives CASSQIGTDGNEQFF.

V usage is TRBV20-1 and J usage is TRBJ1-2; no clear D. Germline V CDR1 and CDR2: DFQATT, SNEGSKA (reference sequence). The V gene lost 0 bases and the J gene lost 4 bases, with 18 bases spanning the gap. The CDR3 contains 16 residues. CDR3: CSAREEGPRVTYGYTF. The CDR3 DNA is TGCAGTGCTAGAGAGGAAGGACCTAGGGTAACCTATGGCTACACCTTC.

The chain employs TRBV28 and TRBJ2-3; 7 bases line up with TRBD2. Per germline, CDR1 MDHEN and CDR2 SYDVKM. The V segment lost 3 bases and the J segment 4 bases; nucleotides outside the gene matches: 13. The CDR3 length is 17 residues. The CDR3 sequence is CASSFQSSGAWADTQYF. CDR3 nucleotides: TGTGCCAGCAGTTTCCAGTCTAGCGGAGCTTGGGCAGATACGCAGTATTTT.

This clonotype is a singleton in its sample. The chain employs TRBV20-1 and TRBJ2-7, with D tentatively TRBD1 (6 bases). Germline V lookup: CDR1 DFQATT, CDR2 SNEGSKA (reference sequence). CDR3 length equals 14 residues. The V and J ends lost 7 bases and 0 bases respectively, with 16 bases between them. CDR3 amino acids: CSGDNLDSSYEQYF. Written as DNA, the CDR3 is TGCAGTGGGGACAATTTGGACAGCTCCTACGAGCAGTACTTC.

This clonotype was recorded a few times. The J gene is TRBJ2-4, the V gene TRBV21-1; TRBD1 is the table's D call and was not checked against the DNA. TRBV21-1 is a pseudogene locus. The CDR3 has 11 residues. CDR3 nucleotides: TGTGCCAGCCGGGGGGAAAACATTCAGTACTTC. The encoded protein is CASRGENIQYF.

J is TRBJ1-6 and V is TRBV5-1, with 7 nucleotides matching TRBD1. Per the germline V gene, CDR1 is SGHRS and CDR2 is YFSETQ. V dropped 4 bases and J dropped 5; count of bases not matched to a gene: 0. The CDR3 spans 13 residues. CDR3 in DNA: TGCGCCAGCAGCACAGGGGATAATTCACCCCTCCACTTT. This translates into CASSTGDNSPLHF.